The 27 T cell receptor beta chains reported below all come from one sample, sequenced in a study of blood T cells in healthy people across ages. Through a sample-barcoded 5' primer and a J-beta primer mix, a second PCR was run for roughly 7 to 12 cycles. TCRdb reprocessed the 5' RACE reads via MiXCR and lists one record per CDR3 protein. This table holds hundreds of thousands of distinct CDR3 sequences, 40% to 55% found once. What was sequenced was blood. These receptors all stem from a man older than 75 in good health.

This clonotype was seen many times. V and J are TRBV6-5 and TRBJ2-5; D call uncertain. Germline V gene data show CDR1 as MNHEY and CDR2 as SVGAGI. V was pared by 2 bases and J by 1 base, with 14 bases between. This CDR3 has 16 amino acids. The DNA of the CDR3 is TGTGCCAGCAGTTACCCCACATACTCGCTCCAAGAGACCCAGTACTTC. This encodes CASSYPTYSLQETQYF.

Here the CDR3 DNA reads TGTGCCAGCAGCTCCACCGGGGCCGAAGGAGATACGCAGTATTTT. As protein: CASSSTGAEGDTQYF. The rearrangement uses TRBV7-9 and TRBJ2-3; either TRBD1 or TRBD2 may fit D (5 bases each). The CDR3 length is 15 residues. V was pared by 4 bases and J by 5 bases, with 16 bases between. From germline, CDR1 is SEHNR and CDR2 FQNEAQ (reference sequence).

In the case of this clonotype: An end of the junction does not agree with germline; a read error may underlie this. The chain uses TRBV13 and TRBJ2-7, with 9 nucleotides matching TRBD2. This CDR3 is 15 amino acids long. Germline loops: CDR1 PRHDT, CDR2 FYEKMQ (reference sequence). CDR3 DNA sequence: TGTGTCAGCAGCTTAGTTAGCGGGGGTAACGACGAGCAGTACTTC. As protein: CVSSLVSGGNDEQYF.

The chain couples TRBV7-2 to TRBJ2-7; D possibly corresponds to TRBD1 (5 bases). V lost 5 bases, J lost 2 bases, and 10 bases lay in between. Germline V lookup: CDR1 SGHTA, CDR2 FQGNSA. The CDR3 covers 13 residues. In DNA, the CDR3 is TGTGCCAGCAGCGCCGACAGAGCCTACGAGCAGTACTTC. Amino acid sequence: CASSADRAYEQYF.

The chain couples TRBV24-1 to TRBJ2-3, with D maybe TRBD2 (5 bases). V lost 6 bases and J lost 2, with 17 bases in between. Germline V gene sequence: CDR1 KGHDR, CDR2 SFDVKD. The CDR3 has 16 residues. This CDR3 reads CATSPGASGPTDTQYF. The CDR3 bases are TGTGCCACCAGTCCAGGAGCGAGCGGACCCACAGATACGCAGTATTTT.

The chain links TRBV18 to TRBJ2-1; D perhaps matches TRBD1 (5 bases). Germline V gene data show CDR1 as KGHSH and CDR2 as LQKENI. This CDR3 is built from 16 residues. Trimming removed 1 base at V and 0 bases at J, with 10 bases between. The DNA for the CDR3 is TGTGCCAGCTCACCACTGACCGACAGCTCCTACAATGAGCAGTTCTTC. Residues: CASSPLTDSSYNEQFF.

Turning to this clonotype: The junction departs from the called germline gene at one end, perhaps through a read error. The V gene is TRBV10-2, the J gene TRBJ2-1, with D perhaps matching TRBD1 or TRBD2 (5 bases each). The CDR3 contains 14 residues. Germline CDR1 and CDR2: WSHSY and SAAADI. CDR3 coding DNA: TGCGCCAGCAGCGGGACCCCAGGTAGCGATGAGCGGTTCTTC. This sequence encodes CASSGTPGSDERFF.

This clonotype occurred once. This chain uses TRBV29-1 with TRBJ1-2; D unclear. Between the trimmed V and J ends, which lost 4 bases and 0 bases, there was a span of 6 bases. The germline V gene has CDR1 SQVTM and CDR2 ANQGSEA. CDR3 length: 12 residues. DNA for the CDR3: TGCAGCGTTGCCGGGTCTAACTATGGCTACACCTTC. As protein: CSVAGSNYGYTF.

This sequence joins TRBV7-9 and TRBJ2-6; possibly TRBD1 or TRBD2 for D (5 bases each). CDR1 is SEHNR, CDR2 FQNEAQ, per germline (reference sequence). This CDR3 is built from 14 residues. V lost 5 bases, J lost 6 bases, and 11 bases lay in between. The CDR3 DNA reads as TGTGCCAGCAGCCGGGACCTAACGGCCAACGTCCTGACTTTC. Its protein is CASSRDLTANVLTF.

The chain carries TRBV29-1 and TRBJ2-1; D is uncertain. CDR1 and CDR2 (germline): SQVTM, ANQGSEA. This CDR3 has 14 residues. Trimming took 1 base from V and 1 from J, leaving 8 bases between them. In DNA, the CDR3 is TGCAGCGTTGAAGTCGGGTCTTCCTACAATGAGCAGTTCTTC. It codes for CSVEVGSSYNEQFF.

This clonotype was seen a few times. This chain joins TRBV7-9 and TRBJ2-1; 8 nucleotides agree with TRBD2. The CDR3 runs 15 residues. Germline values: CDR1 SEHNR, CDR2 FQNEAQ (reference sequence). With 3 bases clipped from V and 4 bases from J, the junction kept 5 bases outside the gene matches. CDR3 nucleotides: TGTGCCAGCAGCTTTGGGGCGGGGGGATACAATGAGCAGTTCTTC. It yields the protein CASSFGAGGYNEQFF.

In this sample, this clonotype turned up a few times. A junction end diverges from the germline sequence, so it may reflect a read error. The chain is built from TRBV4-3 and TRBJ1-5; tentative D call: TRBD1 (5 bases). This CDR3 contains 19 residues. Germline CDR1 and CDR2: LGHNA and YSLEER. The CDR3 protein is CASSQDARESSRSNQPRHF. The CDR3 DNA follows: TGCGCCAGCAGCCAAGATGCCAGGGAAAGCAGCAGAAGCAATCAGCCCCGGCATTTT.

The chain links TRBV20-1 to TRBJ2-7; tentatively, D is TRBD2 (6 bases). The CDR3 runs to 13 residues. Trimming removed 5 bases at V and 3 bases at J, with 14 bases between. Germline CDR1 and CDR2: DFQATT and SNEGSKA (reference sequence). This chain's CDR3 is CSAGGLPNYEQYF. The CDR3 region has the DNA TGCAGTGCTGGGGGACTGCCCAACTACGAGCAGTACTTC.

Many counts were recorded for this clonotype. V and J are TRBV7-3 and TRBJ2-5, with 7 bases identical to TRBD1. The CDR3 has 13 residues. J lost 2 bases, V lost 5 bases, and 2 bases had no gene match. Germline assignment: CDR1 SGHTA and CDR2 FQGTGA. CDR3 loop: CASSPDRQETQYF. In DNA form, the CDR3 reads TGTGCCAGCAGCCCGGACAGGCAAGAGACCCAGTACTTC.

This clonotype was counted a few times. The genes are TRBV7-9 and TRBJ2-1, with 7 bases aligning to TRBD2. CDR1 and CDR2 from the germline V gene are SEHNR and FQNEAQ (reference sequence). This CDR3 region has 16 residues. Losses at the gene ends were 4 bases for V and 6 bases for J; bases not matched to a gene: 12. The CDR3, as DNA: TGTGCCAGCAGCTCCCGACGGGCGGGAGTGGGCAATGAGCAGTTCTTC. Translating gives CASSSRRAGVGNEQFF.

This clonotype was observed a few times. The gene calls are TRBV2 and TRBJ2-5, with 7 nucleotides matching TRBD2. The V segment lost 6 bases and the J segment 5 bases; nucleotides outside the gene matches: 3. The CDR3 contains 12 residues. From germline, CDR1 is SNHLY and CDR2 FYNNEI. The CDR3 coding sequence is TGTGCCAGCAGGCGGGAGATCGAGACCCAGTACTTC. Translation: CASRREIETQYF.

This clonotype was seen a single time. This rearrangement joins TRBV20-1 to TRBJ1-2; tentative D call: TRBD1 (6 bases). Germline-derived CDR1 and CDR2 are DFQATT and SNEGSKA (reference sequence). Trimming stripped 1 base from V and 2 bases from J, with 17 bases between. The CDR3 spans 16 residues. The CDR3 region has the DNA TGCAGTGCTAGAGTCGTACGCCGGGGGGCAAACTATGGCTACACCTTC. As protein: CSARVVRRGANYGYTF.

CDR3 region: CASSISSDTQYF. The CDR3 DNA reads as TGTGCCAGCAGCATCAGCTCAGATACGCAGTATTTT. The rearrangement joins TRBV11-3 to TRBJ2-3; D unresolved. This CDR3 region has 12 residues. V was pared by 5 bases and J by 4 bases, with 7 bases between. Germline V gene data show CDR1 as SGHNT and CDR2 as YENEEA.

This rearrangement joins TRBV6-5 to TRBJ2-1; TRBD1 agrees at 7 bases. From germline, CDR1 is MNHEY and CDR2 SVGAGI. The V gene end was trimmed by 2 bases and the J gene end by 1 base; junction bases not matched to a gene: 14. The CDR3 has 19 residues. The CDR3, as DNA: TGTGCCAGCAGTTACGCACCGGGCCACAGGGGAAAGTCCTACAATGAGCAGTTCTTC. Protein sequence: CASSYAPGHRGKSYNEQFF.

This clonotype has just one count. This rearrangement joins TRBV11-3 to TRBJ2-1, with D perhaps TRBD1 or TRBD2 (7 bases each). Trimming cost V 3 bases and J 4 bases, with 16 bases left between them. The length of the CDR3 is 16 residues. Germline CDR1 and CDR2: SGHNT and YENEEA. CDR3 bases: TGTGCCAGCAGCTTGTCAGGGGGGGGGGCGTACAATGAGCAGTTCTTC. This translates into CASSLSGGGAYNEQFF. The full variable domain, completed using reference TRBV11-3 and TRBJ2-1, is EAGVVQSPRYKIIEKKQPVAFWCNPISGHNTLYWYLQNLGQGPELLIRYENEEAVDDSQLPKDRFSAERLKGVDSTLKIQPAELGDSAVYLCASSLSGGGAYNEQFFGPGTRLTVL.

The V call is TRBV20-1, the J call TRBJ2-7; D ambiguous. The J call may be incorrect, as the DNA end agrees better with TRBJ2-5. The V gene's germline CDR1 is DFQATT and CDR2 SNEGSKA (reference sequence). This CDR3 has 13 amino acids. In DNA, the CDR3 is TGCAGTACCCGAAGATCTCTCGGGGAGACCCAGTACTTC. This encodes CSTRRSLGETQYF.

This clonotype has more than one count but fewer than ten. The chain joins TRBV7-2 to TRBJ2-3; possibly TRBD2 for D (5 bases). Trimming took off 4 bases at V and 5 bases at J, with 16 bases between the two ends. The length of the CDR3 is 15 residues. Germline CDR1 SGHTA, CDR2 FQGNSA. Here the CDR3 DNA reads TGTGCCAGCAGCTCTTCTCGGGGTCAGTTAGATACGCAGTATTTT. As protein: CASSSSRGQLDTQYF.

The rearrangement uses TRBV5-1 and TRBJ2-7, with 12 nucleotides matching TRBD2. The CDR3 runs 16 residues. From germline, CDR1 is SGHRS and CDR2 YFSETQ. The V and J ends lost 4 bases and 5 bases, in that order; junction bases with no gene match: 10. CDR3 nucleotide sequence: TGCGCCAGCAGCCCGTTGACTAGCGGGAGTAACCACGAGCAGTACTTC. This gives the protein CASSPLTSGSNHEQYF.

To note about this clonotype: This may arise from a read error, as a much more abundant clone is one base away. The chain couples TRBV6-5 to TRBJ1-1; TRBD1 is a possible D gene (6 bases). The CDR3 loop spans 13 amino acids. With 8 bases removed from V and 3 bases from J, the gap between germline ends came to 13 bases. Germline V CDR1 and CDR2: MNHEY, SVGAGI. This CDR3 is CASRWTVDTEAFF. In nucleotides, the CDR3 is TGTGCCAGCCGGTGGACAGTGGACACTGAAGCTTTCTTT.

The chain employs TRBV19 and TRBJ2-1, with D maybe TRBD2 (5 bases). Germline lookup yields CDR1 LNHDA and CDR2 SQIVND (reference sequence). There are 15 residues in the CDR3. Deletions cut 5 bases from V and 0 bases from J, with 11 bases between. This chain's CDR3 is CASSGGAGSYNEQFF. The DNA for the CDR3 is TGTGCCAGTAGTGGTGGTGCGGGCTCCTACAATGAGCAGTTCTTC.

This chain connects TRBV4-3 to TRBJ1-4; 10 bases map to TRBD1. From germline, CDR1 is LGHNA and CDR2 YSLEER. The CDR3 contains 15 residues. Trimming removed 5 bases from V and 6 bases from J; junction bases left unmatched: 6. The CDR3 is CASSSTGGPDEKLFF. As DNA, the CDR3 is TGCGCCAGCAGCTCGACAGGGGGCCCCGATGAAAAACTGTTTTTT.

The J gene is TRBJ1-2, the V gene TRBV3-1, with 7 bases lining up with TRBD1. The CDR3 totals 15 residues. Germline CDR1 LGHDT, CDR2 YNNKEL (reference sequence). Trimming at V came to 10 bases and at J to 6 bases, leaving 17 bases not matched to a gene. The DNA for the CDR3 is TGTGCCACCGCTGACGGCGGGACAGACCCGAATGGCTACACCTTC. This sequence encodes CATADGGTDPNGYTF.